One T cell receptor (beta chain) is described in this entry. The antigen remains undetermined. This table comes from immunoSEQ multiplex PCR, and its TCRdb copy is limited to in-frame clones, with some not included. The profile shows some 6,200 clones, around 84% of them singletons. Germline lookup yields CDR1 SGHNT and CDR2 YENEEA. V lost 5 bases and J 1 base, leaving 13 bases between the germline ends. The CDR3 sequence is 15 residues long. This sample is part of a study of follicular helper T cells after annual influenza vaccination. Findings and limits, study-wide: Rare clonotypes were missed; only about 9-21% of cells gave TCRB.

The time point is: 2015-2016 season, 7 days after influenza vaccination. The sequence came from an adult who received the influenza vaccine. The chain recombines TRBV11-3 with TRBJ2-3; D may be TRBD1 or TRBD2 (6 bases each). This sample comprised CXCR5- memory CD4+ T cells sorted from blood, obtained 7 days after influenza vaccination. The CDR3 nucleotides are TGTGCCAGCAGCCAAGGGAGGACAGGCACAGATACGCAGTATTTT. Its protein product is CASSQGRTGTDTQYF.